Following are 30 T cell receptor beta chains from one sample sequenced in a study of T-cell memory formation after mild COVID-19. MiXCR, run by TCRdb on the 5' RACE reads, gives a single entry per CDR3 protein. The repertoire includes 200,000 to 250,000 distinct CDR3 sequences, 7.5% to 10% of them detected once, and 3.5% to 4% sits in the top ten. Sample: PBMCs or a T cell subset sorted from them (not recorded which). These receptors originate from a man aged 18 to 35 who had mild COVID-19 (a few samples of this study predate the infection). Cell type and time point are not known.

A remark on this clonotype: A much more abundant neighbour one base away suggests this may be a read error. V usage is TRBV5-1 and J usage is TRBJ1-5; D is ambiguous. The germline CDR1 and CDR2 sequences are SGHRS and YFSETQ. The CDR3 runs 13 residues. CDR3 loop: CASSTGRGQTQHF. DNA of the CDR3: TGCGCCAGCAGCACTGGCCGAGGTCAGACCCAGCATTTT.

The rearrangement joins TRBV19 to TRBJ2-3; 10 bases fit TRBD1. V was clipped by 6 bases and J by 4 bases; unmatched bases: 7. Germline CDR1 and CDR2: LNHDA and SQIVND (reference sequence). CDR3 size: 15 residues. The CDR3 is CASSLDRGHADTQYF. The CDR3 nucleotides read TGTGCCAGTAGCCTAGACAGGGGGCATGCAGATACGCAGTATTTT.

This clonotype has ten or more counts. The chain's CDR3 is CASSETGTNEKLFF. As DNA, the CDR3 is TGCGCCAGCAGCGAGACAGGGACTAATGAAAAACTGTTTTTT. The chain is built from TRBV5-1 and TRBJ1-4; TRBD1 agrees at 7 bases. The CDR3 has 14 residues. Trimming cost V 4 bases and J 2 bases; bases outside gene matches: 2. CDR1 is SGHRS, CDR2 YFSETQ, per germline.

This clonotype was seen many times. The V gene is TRBV4-3, the J gene TRBJ2-1, with 8 bases lining up with TRBD2. The junction had 11 bases not matched to a gene; V was cut back by 4 bases and J by 6 bases. The germline gives CDR1 LGHNA, CDR2 YSLEER. The CDR3 totals 16 residues. In DNA, the CDR3 is TGCGCCAGCAGCCCATCGGGGACTAGAGGGTCCAATGAGCAGTTCTTC. Its protein product is CASSPSGTRGSNEQFF.

This clonotype has more than one count but fewer than ten. The chain has TRBV7-9 and TRBJ1-4; tentative D call: TRBD1 (5 bases). This CDR3 comprises 14 residues. The ends were cut back, 4 bases at V and 9 bases at J, with 15 bases in the middle. Germline assignment: CDR1 SEHNR and CDR2 FQNEAQ (reference sequence). DNA of the CDR3: TGTGCCAGCAGCTCGACGGGTGAGGGGCAAAAACTGTTTTTT. It codes for CASSSTGEGQKLFF.

Only a few counts were recorded for this clonotype. The V and J genes are TRBV29-1 and TRBJ1-1, with a possible D match to TRBD1 (5 bases). The CDR3 is 13 amino acids. Germline-derived CDR1 and CDR2 are SQVTM and ANQGSEA. V shed 7 bases and J shed 1 base, with 13 bases lying between them. CDR3 nucleotides: TGCAGCGGATGGGGGGAAAGGAACACTGAAGCTTTCTTT. Translating gives CSGWGERNTEAFF.

This clonotype was detected a few times. The chain is built from TRBV7-2 and TRBJ2-3, with TRBD1 identical over 11 bases. This CDR3 contains 15 residues. Losses at the gene ends were 5 bases for V and 5 bases for J; bases not matched to a gene: 6. Germline CDR1 reads SGHTA; CDR2 reads FQGNSA. The CDR3 loop is CASSAGTGGLDTQYF. CDR3 DNA sequence: TGTGCCAGCAGCGCCGGGACAGGGGGTTTAGATACGCAGTATTTT.

This chain connects TRBV11-2 to TRBJ1-1; the D is unclear. The V gene lost 1 base and the J gene lost 4 bases, with 10 bases spanning the gap. Germline loops: CDR1 SGHAT, CDR2 FQNNGV. The CDR3 covers 14 residues. The CDR3 protein is CASSLALIGTEAFF. Here the CDR3 DNA reads TGTGCCAGCAGCTTAGCCCTGATTGGCACTGAAGCTTTCTTT.

The chain is built from TRBV5-8 and TRBJ1-1; the match to TRBD1 covers 7 bases. The CDR3 is 17 amino acids. Germline assignment: CDR1 SGHTS and CDR2 YDEGEE. With V trimmed by 4 bases and J by 2 bases, 14 bases remained unmatched. The CDR3 is CASSPDRAARFNTEAFF. The CDR3 DNA follows: TGTGCCAGCAGCCCAGACAGGGCAGCTCGTTTCAACACTGAAGCTTTCTTT.

The chain links TRBV9 to TRBJ2-1, with 14 bases lining up with TRBD2. The germline V gene has CDR1 SGDLS and CDR2 YYNGEE. CDR3 size: 16 residues. V was pared by 6 bases and J by 6 bases, with 8 bases of the junction left unmatched. The CDR3 DNA sequence: TGTGCCAGCACCCGACTAGCGGGGGGGCCCGGCAATGAGCAGTTCTTC. Protein: CASTRLAGGPGNEQFF.

This clonotype occurred many times. The chain links TRBV7-2 to TRBJ2-1, with 8 bases aligning to TRBD1. After removal of 3 bases from V and 6 bases from J, the junction contained 4 bases not matched to a gene. CDR3 length: 14 residues. The germline CDR1 and CDR2 sequences are SGHTA and FQGNSA. CDR3 sequence: CASSLDQGANEQFF. As DNA, the CDR3 is TGTGCCAGCAGCTTGGACCAGGGGGCCAATGAGCAGTTCTTC. Drawing the rest from reference TRBV7-2 and TRBJ2-1, the complete variable domain is GAGVSQSPSNKVTEKGKDVELRCDPISGHTALYWYRQSLGQGLEFLIYFQGNSAPDKSGLPSDRFSAERTGGSVSTLTIQRTQQEDSAVYLCASSLDQGANEQFFGPGTRLTVL.

The V call is TRBV6-2 or TRBV6-3, the J call TRBJ2-2; D is perhaps TRBD1 (6 bases). Germline values: CDR1 MNHEY, CDR2 SVGEGT. V was pared by 6 bases and J by 7 bases, with 12 bases between. The CDR3 has 13 residues. The CDR3 nucleotides read TGTGCCAGCAGAAACAGGGTCGGCGGGGAGCTGTTTTTT. Translated: CASRNRVGGELFF.

This clonotype was detected many times. This rearrangement joins TRBV3-1 to TRBJ2-3; TRBD2 is a possible D gene (5 bases). The CDR3 is 14 amino acids. Germline V gene lookup returns CDR1 LGHDT and CDR2 YNNKEL (reference sequence). V was clipped by 4 bases and J by 0 bases, with 8 bases between them. The chain's CDR3 is CASSPSYSTDTQYF. CDR3 nucleotides: TGTGCCAGCAGCCCTAGCTACAGCACAGATACGCAGTATTTT.

This clonotype was found a few times. The chain has TRBV5-5 and TRBJ2-5; TRBD2 aligns across 8 bases. The CDR3 is 16 residues long. Germline CDR1 is SGHKS and CDR2 is YYEKEE (reference sequence). Trimming took 2 bases from V and 5 from J; bases not matched to a gene: 11. In DNA, the CDR3 is TGTGCCAGCAGCTTCGGTAGCGGGAAATGGGAGGAGACCCAGTACTTC. Protein: CASSFGSGKWEETQYF.

This clonotype was counted many times. The V and J genes are TRBV4-2 and TRBJ2-7, with D maybe TRBD2 (5 bases). CDR1 and CDR2 (germline): LGHNA, YNFKEQ. The V and J ends lost 5 bases and 3 bases respectively, with 11 bases between them. CDR3 length equals 13 residues. CDR3 nucleotides: TGTGCCAGCAGCGCTGACGGAGGCTACGAGCAGTACTTC. It translates to CASSADGGYEQYF.

The V gene is TRBV20-1, the J gene TRBJ2-5, with 9 bases that match TRBD2. With 3 bases clipped from V and 5 bases from J, the junction kept 10 bases outside the gene matches. This CDR3 is built from 15 residues. Per the germline V gene, CDR1 is DFQATT and CDR2 is SNEGSKA (reference sequence). The CDR3 reads CSASPRGGARETQYF. As DNA, the CDR3 is TGCAGTGCTAGTCCGCGCGGGGGGGCCCGGGAGACCCAGTACTTC.

This clonotype turned up a few times. The chain employs TRBV6-6 and TRBJ1-2; 11 bases agree with TRBD1. The CDR3 consists of 16 residues. After removal of 0 bases from V and 4 bases from J, the junction contained 4 bases not matched to a gene. CDR1 and CDR2 from the germline V gene are MNHNY and SVGAGI (reference sequence). The CDR3 protein is CASSYSAGTGGYGYTF. The CDR3 DNA follows: TGTGCCAGCAGTTACTCGGCCGGGACAGGGGGCTATGGCTACACCTTC.

The rearrangement joins TRBV20-1 to TRBJ1-6; D gene ambiguous. Deletions cut 3 bases from V and 5 bases from J, with 11 bases between. The CDR3 extends over 14 amino acids. CDR1 DFQATT and CDR2 SNEGSKA come from the germline V gene (reference sequence). The CDR3 spells CSARGNPDNSPLHF. The CDR3 DNA sequence: TGCAGTGCTAGGGGGAACCCCGATAATTCACCCCTCCACTTT.

This clonotype appeared a few times. This chain joins TRBV18 and TRBJ1-2, with D maybe TRBD1 (5 bases). Trimming took off 3 bases at V and 5 bases at J, with 19 bases between the two ends. This CDR3 comprises 16 residues. Germline loops: CDR1 KGHSH, CDR2 LQKENI. This CDR3 reads CASSPTTALSLYGYTF. CDR3 sequence (DNA): TGTGCCAGCTCACCCACGACAGCGCTGTCCCTGTATGGCTACACCTTC.

This clonotype has only a few counts. The chain has TRBV19 and TRBJ2-3; no clear D. The germline V and J ends were trimmed by 5 bases and 0 bases, with 12 bases remaining between them. This CDR3 comprises 15 residues. Germline CDR1 is LNHDA and CDR2 is SQIVND (reference sequence). The CDR3 DNA reads as TGTGCCAGTAGTGACGGGCGAACTAGCACAGATACGCAGTATTTT. This gives the protein CASSDGRTSTDTQYF.

The chain employs TRBV5-1 and TRBJ2-6; D remains unclear. Germline V gene lookup returns CDR1 SGHRS and CDR2 YFSETQ. The CDR3 totals 15 residues. The V gene lost 4 bases and the J gene lost 4 bases, with 12 bases spanning the gap. The CDR3 DNA reads TGCGCCAGCAGCCCCGTGGGATCCGGGGCCAACGTCCTGACTTTC. Its protein product is CASSPVGSGANVLTF.

The genes are TRBV18 and TRBJ2-1; D ambiguous. CDR3 length: 15 residues. Germline V gives CDR1 KGHSH, CDR2 LQKENI. V lost 3 bases to trimming and J lost 0 bases, with 9 bases between them. The CDR3 coding sequence is TGTGCCAGCTCACCGATACTAAGCTCCTACAATGAGCAGTTCTTC. Translating it yields CASSPILSSYNEQFF.

The V gene is TRBV20-1, the J gene TRBJ1-1; tentatively, D is TRBD1 (6 bases). The germline V and J ends were trimmed by 2 bases and 6 bases, with 16 bases remaining between them. Germline values: CDR1 DFQATT, CDR2 SNEGSKA (reference sequence). The CDR3 covers 14 residues. The CDR3 region has the DNA TGCAGTGCTAGACCTAGAAGGGGGGTCTCTGAAGCTTTCTTT. Amino acids: CSARPRRGVSEAFF.

V usage is TRBV5-1 and J usage is TRBJ2-1, with a tentative D call TRBD2 (6 bases). The CDR3 is 15 residues long. CDR1 SGHRS and CDR2 YFSETQ come from the germline V gene. With 2 bases removed from V and 3 bases from J, the gap between germline ends came to 12 bases. The CDR3 protein is CASSFHGGDYNEQFF. In nucleotides, the CDR3 is TGCGCCAGCAGCTTCCACGGGGGAGACTACAATGAGCAGTTCTTC.

The chain uses TRBV12-3 or TRBV12-4 and TRBJ1-6; the D gene is possibly TRBD1 (5 bases). V was trimmed by 6 bases and J by 6 bases, leaving 9 bases between them. This CDR3 is 13 amino acids long. This chain's CDR3 is CASSRDANSPLHF. The CDR3 DNA reads as TGTGCCAGCAGCCGGGACGCTAATTCACCCCTCCACTTT.

This chain uses TRBV19 with TRBJ1-6; unclear D gene. This CDR3 is built from 15 residues. V lost 7 bases and J 0 bases, leaving 10 bases between the germline ends. From germline, CDR1 is LNHDA and CDR2 SQIVND (reference sequence). The CDR3: CASNRASSYNSPLHF. The CDR3 DNA reads TGTGCCAGTAATCGGGCGAGCTCCTATAATTCACCCCTCCACTTT.

This clonotype has a handful of counts. The chain combines TRBV19 with TRBJ1-2, with D unclear. The V end was cut by 4 bases, the J end by 8 bases, with 11 bases between. CDR3 size: 12 residues. Germline values: CDR1 LNHDA, CDR2 SQIVND (reference sequence). CDR3 in amino acids: CASSRATYGYTF. The CDR3 coding sequence is TGTGCCAGTAGTAGGGCAACGTACGGCTACACCTTC.

This clonotype was seen many times. The chain employs TRBV2 and TRBJ2-7; 9 bases map to TRBD1. V lost 7 bases, J lost 2 bases, and 3 bases stayed unmatched. This CDR3 is 13 amino acids long. CDR1 is SNHLY, CDR2 FYNNEI, per germline. CDR3 coding DNA: TGTGCCAGCACGAGGGACAGGGCCTACGAGCAGTACTTC. Protein sequence: CASTRDRAYEQYF. Supplemented by reference TRBV2 and TRBJ2-7, the full variable domain reads EPEVTQTPSHQVTQMGQEVILRCVPISNHLYFYWYRQILGQKVEFLVSFYNNEISEKSEIFDDQFSVERPDGSNFTLKIRSTKLEDSAMYFCASTRDRAYEQYFGPGTRLTVT.

This clonotype was seen ten or more times. V is TRBV27 and J is TRBJ1-1; weak D call: TRBD1 (5 bases). The CDR3 runs 15 residues. V was shortened by 5 bases and J by 4 bases, with 17 bases between the two germline ends. Germline V gene lookup returns CDR1 MNHEY and CDR2 SMNVEV (reference sequence). CDR3: CASSIRVGLSTEAFF. The CDR3 DNA reads as TGTGCCAGCAGTATCAGGGTTGGGCTTAGCACTGAAGCTTTCTTT.

The V and J genes are TRBV11-3 and TRBJ2-5, with TRBD2 matching 7 bases. After removal of 8 bases from V and 5 bases from J, the junction contained 5 bases not matched to a gene. This CDR3 contains 12 residues. The germline V gene encodes CDR1 SGHNT and CDR2 YENEEA. As DNA, the CDR3 is TGTGCCAGCTCCCGGGGGGTGGAGACCCAGTACTTC. Protein product: CASSRGVETQYF. The variable domain in full, with the rest retrieved from reference TRBV11-3 and TRBJ2-5, is EAGVVQSPRYKIIEKKQPVAFWCNPISGHNTLYWYLQNLGQGPELLIRYENEEAVDDSQLPKDRFSAERLKGVDSTLKIQPAELGDSAVYLCASSRGVETQYFGPGTRLLVL.